This T cell receptor (beta chain) was captured in a study of spatial heterogeneity in lung cancer. About the study: Alpha-chain sequences were detected in numbers that were consistently lower than beta-chain sequences. General study findings and limits: The study estimated roughly 7% alpha and more than 11% beta chain coverage of tumor T cells. Expanded intratumoral alpha and beta TCR counts tracked tumor mutation counts.

The sample's time point: sample taken at primary tumor resection. Whole RNA from tumor, nontumor lung or frozen PBMC was sequenced unsorted. One entry per CDR3 protein results from TCRdb running MiXCR on the 5' RACE reads. The repertoire holds approximately 6,800 distinct CDR3 sequences, with 9.5% to 12% as singletons. Note on this clonotype: The antigen remains unidentified.

CDR1 and CDR2 from the germline V gene are SGHAT and FQNNGV. The CDR3 extends over 17 amino acids. Between the trimmed V and J ends, which lost 1 base and 0 bases, there was a span of 13 bases. The source was lung tumor tissue, collected at surgery. The sequence was collected from a female donor with early-stage non-small cell lung cancer. The chain carries TRBV11-2 and TRBJ2-1; possible D gene TRBD1, 5 bases. Here the CDR3 reads CASSLALRQSSYNEQFF. The CDR3 DNA sequence: TGTGCCAGCAGCTTAGCGCTCAGACAGAGCTCCTACAATGAGCAGTTCTTC.